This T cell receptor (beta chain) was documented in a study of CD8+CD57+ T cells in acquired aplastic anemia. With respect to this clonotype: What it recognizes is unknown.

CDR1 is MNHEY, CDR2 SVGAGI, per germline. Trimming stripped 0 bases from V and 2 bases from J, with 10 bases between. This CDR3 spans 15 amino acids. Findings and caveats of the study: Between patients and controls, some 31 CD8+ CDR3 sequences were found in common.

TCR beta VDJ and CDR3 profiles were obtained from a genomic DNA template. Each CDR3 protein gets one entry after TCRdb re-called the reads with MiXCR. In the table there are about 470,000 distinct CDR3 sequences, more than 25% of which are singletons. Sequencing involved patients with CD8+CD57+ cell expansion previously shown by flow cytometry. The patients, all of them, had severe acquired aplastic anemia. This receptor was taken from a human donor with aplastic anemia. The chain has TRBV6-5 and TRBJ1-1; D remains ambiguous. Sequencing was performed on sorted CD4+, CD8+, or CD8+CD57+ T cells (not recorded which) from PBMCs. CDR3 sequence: CASSYSSGFNTEAFF. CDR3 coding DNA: TGTGCCAGCAGTTACTCGAGTGGTTTTAACACTGAAGCTTTCTTT.